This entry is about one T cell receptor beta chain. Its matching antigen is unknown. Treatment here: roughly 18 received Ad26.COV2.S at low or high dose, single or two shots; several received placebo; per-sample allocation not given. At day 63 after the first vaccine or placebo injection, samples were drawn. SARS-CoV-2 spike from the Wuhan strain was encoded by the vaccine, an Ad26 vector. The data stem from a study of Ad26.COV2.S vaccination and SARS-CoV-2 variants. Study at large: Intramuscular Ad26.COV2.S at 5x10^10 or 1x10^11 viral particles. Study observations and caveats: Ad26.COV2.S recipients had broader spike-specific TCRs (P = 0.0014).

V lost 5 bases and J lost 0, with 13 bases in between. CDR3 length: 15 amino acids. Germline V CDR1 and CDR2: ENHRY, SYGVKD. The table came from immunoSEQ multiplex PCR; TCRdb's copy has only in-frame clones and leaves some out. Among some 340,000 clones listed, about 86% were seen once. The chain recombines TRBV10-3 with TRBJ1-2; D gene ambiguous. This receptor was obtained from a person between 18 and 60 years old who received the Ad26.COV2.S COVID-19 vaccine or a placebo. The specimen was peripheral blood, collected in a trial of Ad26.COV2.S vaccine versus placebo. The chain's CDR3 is CAISPGAGTNYGYTF. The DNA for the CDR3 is TGTGCCATCAGTCCGGGCGCCGGTACTAACTATGGCTACACCTTC.